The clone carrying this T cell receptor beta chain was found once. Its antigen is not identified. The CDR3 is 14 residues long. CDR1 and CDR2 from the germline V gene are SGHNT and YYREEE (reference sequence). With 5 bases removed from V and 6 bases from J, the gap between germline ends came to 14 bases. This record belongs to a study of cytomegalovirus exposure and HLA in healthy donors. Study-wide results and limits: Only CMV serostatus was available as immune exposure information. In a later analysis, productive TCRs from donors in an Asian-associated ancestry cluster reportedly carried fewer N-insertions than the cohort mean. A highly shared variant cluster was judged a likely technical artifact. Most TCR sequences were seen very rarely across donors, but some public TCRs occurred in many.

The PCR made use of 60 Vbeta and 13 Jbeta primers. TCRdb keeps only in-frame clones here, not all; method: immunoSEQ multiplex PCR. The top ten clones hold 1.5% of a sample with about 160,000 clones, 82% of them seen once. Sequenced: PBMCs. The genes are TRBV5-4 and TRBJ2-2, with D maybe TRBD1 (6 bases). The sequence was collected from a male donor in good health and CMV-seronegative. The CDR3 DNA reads TGTGCCAGCAGTATTACAGGGAAAGCCGGGGAGCTGTTTTTT. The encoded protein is CASSITGKAGELFF.